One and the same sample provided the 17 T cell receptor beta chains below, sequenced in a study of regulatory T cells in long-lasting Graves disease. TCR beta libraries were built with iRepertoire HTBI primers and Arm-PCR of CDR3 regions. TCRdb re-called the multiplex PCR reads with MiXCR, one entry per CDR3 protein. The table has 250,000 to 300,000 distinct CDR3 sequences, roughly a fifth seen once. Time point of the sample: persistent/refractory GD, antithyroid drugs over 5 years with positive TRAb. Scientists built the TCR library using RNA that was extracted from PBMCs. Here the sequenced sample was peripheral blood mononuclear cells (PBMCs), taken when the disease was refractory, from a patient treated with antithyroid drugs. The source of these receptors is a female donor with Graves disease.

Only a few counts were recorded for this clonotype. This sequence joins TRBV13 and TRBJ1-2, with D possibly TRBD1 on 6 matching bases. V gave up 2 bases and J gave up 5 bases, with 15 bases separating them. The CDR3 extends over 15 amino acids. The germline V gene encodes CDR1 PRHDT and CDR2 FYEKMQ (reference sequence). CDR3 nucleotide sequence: TGTGCCAGCAGCTTAAGGGGACAAGGAGGATATGGCTACACCTTC. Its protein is CASSLRGQGGYGYTF. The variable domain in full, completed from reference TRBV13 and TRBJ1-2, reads AAGVIQSPRHLIKEKRETATLKCYPIPRHDTVYWYQQGPGQDPQFLISFYEKMQSDKGSIPDRFSAQQFSDYHSELNMSSLELGDSALYFCASSLRGQGGYGYTFGSGTRLTVV.

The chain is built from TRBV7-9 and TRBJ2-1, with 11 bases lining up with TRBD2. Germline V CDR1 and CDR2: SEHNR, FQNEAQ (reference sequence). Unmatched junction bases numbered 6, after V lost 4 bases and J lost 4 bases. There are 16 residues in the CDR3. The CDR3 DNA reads TGTGCCAGCAGCTCGAACCGACTAGCGGGATACAATGAGCAGTTCTTC. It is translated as CASSSNRLAGYNEQFF.

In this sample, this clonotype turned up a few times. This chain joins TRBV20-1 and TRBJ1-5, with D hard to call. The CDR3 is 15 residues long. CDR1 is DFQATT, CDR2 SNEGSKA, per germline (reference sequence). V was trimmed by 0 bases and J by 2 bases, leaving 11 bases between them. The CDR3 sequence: CSARDWAGGNQPQHF. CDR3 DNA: TGCAGTGCTAGAGATTGGGCCGGGGGCAATCAGCCCCAGCATTTT.

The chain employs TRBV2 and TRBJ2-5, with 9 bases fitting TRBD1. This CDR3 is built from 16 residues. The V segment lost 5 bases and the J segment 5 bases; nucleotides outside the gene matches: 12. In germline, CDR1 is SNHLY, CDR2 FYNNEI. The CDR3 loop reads CASSYTNRGPGETQYF. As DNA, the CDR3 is TGTGCCAGCAGTTACACCAACAGGGGGCCGGGGGAGACCCAGTACTTC.

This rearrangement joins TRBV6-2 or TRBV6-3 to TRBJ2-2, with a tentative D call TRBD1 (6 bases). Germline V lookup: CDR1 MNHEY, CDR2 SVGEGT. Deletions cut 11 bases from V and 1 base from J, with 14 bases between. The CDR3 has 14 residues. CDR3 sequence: CAARRGQNTGELFF. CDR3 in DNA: TGTGCCGCCCGCCGGGGACAGAACACCGGGGAGCTGTTTTTT.

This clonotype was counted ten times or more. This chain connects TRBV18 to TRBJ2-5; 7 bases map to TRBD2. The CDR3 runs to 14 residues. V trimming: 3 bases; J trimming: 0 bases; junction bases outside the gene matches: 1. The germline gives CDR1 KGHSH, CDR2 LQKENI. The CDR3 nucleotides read TGTGCCAGCTCACCCCGGGGGGACCAAGAGACCCAGTACTTC. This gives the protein CASSPRGDQETQYF. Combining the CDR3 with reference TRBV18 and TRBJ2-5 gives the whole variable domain NAGVMQNPRHLVRRRGQEARLRCSPMKGHSHVYWYRQLPEEGLKFMVYLQKENIIDESGMPKERFSAEFPKEGPSILRIQQVVRGDSAAYFCASSPRGDQETQYFGPGTRLLVL.

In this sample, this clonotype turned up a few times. The chain's CDR3 is CSTRGGSGEAFF. CDR3 sequence (DNA): TGCAGCACCAGGGGAGGGTCGGGTGAAGCTTTCTTT. The rearrangement joins TRBV29-1 to TRBJ1-1; TRBD1 is a possible D gene (6 bases). This CDR3 comprises 12 residues. Trimming removed 8 bases at V and 7 bases at J, with 17 bases between. From germline, CDR1 is SQVTM and CDR2 ANQGSEA.

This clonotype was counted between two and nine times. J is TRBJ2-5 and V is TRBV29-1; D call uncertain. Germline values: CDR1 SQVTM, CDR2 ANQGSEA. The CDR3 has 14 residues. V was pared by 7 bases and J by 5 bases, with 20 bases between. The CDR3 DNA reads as TGCAGCGCCACTGGTGGGGATCTGGGGGAGACCCAGTACTTC. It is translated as CSATGGDLGETQYF.

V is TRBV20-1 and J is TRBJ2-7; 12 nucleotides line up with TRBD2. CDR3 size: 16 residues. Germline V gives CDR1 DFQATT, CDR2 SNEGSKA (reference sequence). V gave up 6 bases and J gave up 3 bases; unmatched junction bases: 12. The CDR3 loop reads CSANPGASGRGYEQYF. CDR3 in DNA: TGCAGTGCCAACCCGGGGGCTAGCGGGAGGGGCTACGAGCAGTACTTC.

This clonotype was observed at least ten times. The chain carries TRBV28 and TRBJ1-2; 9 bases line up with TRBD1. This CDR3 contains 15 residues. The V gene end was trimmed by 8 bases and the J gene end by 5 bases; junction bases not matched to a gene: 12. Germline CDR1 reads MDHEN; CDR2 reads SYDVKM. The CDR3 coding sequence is TGTGCCAGCTTACAGTCACAGGGGGCAGGTTATGGCTACACCTTC. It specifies CASLQSQGAGYGYTF.

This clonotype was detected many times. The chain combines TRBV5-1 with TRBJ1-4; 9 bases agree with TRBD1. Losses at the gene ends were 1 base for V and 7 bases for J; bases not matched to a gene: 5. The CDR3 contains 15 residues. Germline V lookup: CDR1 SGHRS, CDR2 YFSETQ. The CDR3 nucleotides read TGCGCCAGCAGCTTGTATGGGACAGGGAGTGAAAAACTGTTTTTT. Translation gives CASSLYGTGSEKLFF. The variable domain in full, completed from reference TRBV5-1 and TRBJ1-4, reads KAGVTQTPRYLIKTRGQQVTLSCSPISGHRSVSWYQQTPGQGLQFLFEYFSETQRNKGNFPGRFSGRQFSNSRSEMNVSTLELGDSALYLCASSLYGTGSEKLFFGSGTQLSVL.

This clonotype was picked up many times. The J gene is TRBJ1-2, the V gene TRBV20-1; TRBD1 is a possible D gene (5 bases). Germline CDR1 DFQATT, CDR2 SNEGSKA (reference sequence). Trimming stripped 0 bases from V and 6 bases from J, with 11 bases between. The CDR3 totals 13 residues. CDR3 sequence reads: CSAREGQGDGYTF. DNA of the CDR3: TGCAGTGCTAGAGAGGGGCAGGGTGATGGCTACACCTTC.

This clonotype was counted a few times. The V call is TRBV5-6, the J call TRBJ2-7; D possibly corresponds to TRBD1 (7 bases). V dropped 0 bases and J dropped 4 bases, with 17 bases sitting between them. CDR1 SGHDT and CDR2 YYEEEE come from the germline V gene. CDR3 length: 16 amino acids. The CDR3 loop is CASSLEMAGGTYEQYF. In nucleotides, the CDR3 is TGTGCCAGCAGCTTGGAGATGGCAGGGGGGACGTACGAGCAGTACTTC.

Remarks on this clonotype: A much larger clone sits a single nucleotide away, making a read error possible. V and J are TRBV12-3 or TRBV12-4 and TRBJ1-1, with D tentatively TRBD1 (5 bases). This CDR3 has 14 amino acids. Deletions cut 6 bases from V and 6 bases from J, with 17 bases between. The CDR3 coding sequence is TGTGCCAGCAGGCTGGCAGGGAGCTTGTCTGAAGCTTTCTTT. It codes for CASRLAGSLSEAFF.

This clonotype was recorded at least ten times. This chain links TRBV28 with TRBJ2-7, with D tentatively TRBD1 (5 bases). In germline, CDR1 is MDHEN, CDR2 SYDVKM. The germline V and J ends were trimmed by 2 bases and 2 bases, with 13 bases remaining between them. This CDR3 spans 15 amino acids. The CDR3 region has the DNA TGTGCCAGCAGTTTACCAGGAGACAGACCCTACGAGCAGTACTTC. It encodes CASSLPGDRPYEQYF.

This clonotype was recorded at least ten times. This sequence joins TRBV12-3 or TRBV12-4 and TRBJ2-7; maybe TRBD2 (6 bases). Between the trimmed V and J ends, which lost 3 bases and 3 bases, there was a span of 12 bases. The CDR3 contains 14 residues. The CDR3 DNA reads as TGTGCCAGCAGTTTGGGACTCCACAACTACGAGCAGTACTTC. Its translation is CASSLGLHNYEQYF.

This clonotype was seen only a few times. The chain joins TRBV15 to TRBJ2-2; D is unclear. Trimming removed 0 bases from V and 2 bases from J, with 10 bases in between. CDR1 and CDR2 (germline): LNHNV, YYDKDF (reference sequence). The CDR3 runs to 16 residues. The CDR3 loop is CATSRDNSVNTGELFF. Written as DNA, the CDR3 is TGTGCCACCAGCAGAGATAATTCAGTTAACACCGGGGAGCTGTTTTTT. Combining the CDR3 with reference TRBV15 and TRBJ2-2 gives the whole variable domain DAMVIQNPRYQVTQFGKPVTLSCSQTLNHNVMYWYQQKSSQAPKLLFHYYDKDFNNEADTPDNFQSRRPNTSFCFLDIRSPGLGDTAMYLCATSRDNSVNTGELFFGEGSRLTVL.